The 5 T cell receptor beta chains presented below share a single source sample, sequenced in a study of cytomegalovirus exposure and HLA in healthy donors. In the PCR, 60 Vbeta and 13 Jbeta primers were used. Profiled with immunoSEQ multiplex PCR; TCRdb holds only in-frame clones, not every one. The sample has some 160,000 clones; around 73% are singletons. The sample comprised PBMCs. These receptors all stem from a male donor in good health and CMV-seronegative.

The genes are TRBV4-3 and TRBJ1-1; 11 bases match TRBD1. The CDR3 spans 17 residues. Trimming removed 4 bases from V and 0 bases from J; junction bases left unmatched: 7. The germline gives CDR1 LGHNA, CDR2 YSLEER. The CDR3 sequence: CASSLGGQGALNTEAFF. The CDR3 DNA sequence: TGCGCCAGCAGCCTAGGTGGACAGGGGGCTTTGAACACTGAAGCTTTCTTT.

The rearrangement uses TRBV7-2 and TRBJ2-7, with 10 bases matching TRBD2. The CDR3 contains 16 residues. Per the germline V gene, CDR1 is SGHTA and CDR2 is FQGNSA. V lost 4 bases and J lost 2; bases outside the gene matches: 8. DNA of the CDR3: TGTGCCAGCAGCTCCTCCCTCAGCGGGGGGGCCTACGAGCAGTACTTC. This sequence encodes CASSSSLSGGAYEQYF.

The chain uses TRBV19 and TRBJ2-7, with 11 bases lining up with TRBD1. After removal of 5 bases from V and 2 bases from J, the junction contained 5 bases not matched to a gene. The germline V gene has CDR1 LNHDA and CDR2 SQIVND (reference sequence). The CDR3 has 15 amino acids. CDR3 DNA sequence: TGTGCCAGTAGTGCCCCGGGACAGGGGGCCTACGAGCAGTACTTC. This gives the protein CASSAPGQGAYEQYF.

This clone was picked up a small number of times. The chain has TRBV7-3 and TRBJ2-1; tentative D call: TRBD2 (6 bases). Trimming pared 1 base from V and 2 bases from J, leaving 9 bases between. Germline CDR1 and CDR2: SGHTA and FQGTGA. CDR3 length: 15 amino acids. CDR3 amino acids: CASSLSSGAYNEQFF. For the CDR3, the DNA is TGTGCCAGCAGCTTAAGTTCGGGAGCCTACAATGAGCAGTTCTTC.

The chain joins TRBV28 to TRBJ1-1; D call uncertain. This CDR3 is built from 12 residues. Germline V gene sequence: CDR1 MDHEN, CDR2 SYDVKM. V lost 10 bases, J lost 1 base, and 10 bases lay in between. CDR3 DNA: TGTGCCACCCAGGAGGCGAACACTGAAGCTTTCTTT. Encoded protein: CATQEANTEAFF.